This T cell receptor (beta chain) was sequenced for a study of T-cell reconstitution after alpha-beta-depleted transplantation in children. About this clonotype: The target antigen is unknown.

Unique molecular identifiers were incorporated when the TCRbeta library was constructed. TCRdb re-analysed the PCR reads in MiXCR, keeping a single row per CDR3 protein. Here the sample spans roughly 50,000 distinct CDR3 sequences, about 40% being singletons. J was trimmed by 2 bases and V by 6 bases; bases with no gene match: 4. Germline loops: CDR1 SNHLY, CDR2 FYNNEI. CDR3 length: 15 amino acids. General study points: At the one-year point after transplant, T-cell counts and TCRbeta diversity were found to come mostly from T cells that had been newly produced.

The origin of this receptor is a male patient between 10 and 17 years old who had a stem cell transplant for acute lymphoblastic leukemia, so the T cells may come from the graft donor. V is TRBV2 and J is TRBJ2-5; 12 positions agree with TRBD2. The sequenced sample was PBMCs, mostly from graft donor cells, obtained 360 days after TCRalphabeta/CD19-depleted stem cell transplant. CDR3 sequence: CASRLAGGRQETQYF. The CDR3 coding sequence is TGTGCCAGCAGGCTAGCGGGAGGGCGACAAGAGACCCAGTACTTC. Complete variable domain (other parts from reference TRBV2 and TRBJ2-5): EPEVTQTPSHQVTQMGQEVILRCVPISNHLYFYWYRQILGQKVEFLVSFYNNEISEKSEIFDDQFSVERPDGSNFTLKIRSTKLEDSAMYFCASRLAGGRQETQYFGPGTRLLVL.